This T cell receptor (beta chain) is drawn from a study of blood T cell repertoires in COVID-19. CDR1 MNHEY and CDR2 SVGEGT come from the germline V gene. The CDR3 runs 14 residues. Between the trimmed V and J ends, which lost 5 bases and 6 bases, there was a span of 16 bases. Assay used: immunoSEQ multiplex PCR; TCRdb lists only in-frame clones, some missing. Of approximately 170,000 clones in the sample, roughly nine tenths are singletons; the top ten hold about 1.9%. This clone showed up just a few times. The sequence was obtained from a young man who had recovered from COVID-19. This chain uses TRBV6-2 or TRBV6-3 with TRBJ1-1; D is ambiguous. Sequencing was done on a sample of peripheral blood. CDR3 in amino acids: CASSQLRGRAEAFF. For the CDR3, the DNA is TGTGCCAGCAGTCAACTCCGGGGTCGGGCTGAAGCTTTCTTT.